The following is a T cell receptor (beta chain) sequence with its context. V was pared by 6 bases and J by 15 bases, with 7 bases of the junction left unmatched. CDR1 and CDR2 from the germline V gene are SGHDN and FVKESK. The CDR3 covers 13 residues. These data belong to a study of control samples from healthy donors and cancer patients. Profiling relied on immunoSEQ multiplex PCR, and the TCRdb table lists in-frame clones only, not all of them. This sample has 150,000 to 200,000 clones, with roughly 94% found just once. This chain links TRBV14 with TRBJ2-1; 14 bases map to TRBD2. The source is a woman aged 40 to 50 in good health. The source material was blood. CDR3: CASSRLAGGSTFF. CDR3 coding DNA: TGTGCCAGCAGTCGACTAGCGGGAGGGAGTACGTTCTTC.